The source of this T cell receptor beta chain is a study of CD8 T cells in ankylosing spondylitis. In making TCR beta libraries, quantitative 5'-RACE with molecular barcodes was used. TCRdb used MiXCR to reprocess the 5' RACE reads, holding one entry per CDR3 protein. This sample has fewer than 200,000 distinct CDR3 sequences, with 15% to 20% found just once. In this sample, this clonotype turned up many times. Its antigen is unknown. Whole-study results and caveats: The study looked at matched synovial fluid samples from ankylosing spondylitis patients. Disease-linked clones were reported to be significantly enriched there.

This CDR3 spans 17 amino acids. The J segment lost 6 bases and the V segment lost 4 bases, leaving 10 bases of the junction unmatched. Germline CDR1 and CDR2: SGHRS and YFSETQ. The sequence was obtained from a male donor between 5 and 35 years old with ankylosing spondylitis or in good health (not recorded which). The J gene is TRBJ2-1, the V gene TRBV5-1; 13 bases line up with TRBD2. The sequencing sample was made of blood, either unsorted or a sorted T cell fraction (not recorded which). CDR3 DNA: TGCGCCAGCAGCGGCGGGGGGACTAGCGGGATGCGCAATGAGCAGTTCTTC. It specifies CASSGGGTSGMRNEQFF.